Below are 11 T cell receptor beta chains sequenced from a single sample in a study of T cell changes during pregnancy in multiple sclerosis. The repertoire was sequenced with immunoSEQ multiplex PCR; TCRdb's copy has only in-frame clones and lacks some. The data show under 65,000 clones, 85% to 95% seen once. The specimen was CD8+ T cells from peripheral blood mononuclear cells, collected in the third trimester of pregnancy. These receptors were collected from a female donor with multiple sclerosis, enrolled in a pregnancy study.

The CDR3 reads CASSYRLAGEGETQYF. In DNA form, the CDR3 reads TGTGCCAGCAGTTACCGACTAGCGGGAGAGGGTGAGACCCAGTACTTC. The genes are TRBV6-6 and TRBJ2-5, with 12 bases matching TRBD2. V shed 2 bases and J 5 bases; nucleotides not matched to a gene: 6. CDR3 size: 16 residues. Germline CDR1 reads MNHNY; CDR2 reads SVGAGI (reference sequence).

The rearrangement joins TRBV5-4 to TRBJ2-7, with 8 bases matching TRBD2. V lost 4 bases and J lost 5; bases outside the gene matches: 8. The CDR3 has 14 residues. CDR1 and CDR2 (germline): SGHNT, YYREEE (reference sequence). The CDR3 DNA follows: TGTGCCAGCAGCGTGGGACTAGAGATCGACGAGCAGTACTTC. This gives the protein CASSVGLEIDEQYF.

The chain recombines TRBV5-4 with TRBJ1-1, with D hard to call. The V end lost 4 bases, the J end lost 4 bases, and 11 bases lay between the germline ends. Germline CDR1 and CDR2: SGHNT and YYREEE (reference sequence). CDR3 length: 13 amino acids. The CDR3 sequence is CASSVEATTEAFF. The DNA of the CDR3 is TGTGCCAGCAGCGTAGAAGCTACCACTGAAGCTTTCTTT.

CDR3 sequence reads: CASSLAVFEGYTF. The CDR3 DNA reads as TGTGCCAGCAGCTTGGCGGTTTTTGAAGGCTACACCTTC. The chain has TRBV5-6 and TRBJ1-2; D not certain. Between the trimmed V and J ends, which lost 0 bases and 8 bases, there was a span of 11 bases. This CDR3 spans 13 amino acids. Looked up from germline, CDR1 is SGHDT and CDR2 is YYEEEE.

V and J are TRBV19 and TRBJ2-1; D remains ambiguous. The germline CDR1 and CDR2 sequences are LNHDA and SQIVND (reference sequence). The CDR3 consists of 13 residues. V lost 7 bases, J lost 0 bases, and 7 bases lay in between. The DNA for the CDR3 is TGTGCCAGTACGAGCTACTCCTACAATGAGCAGTTCTTC. Translating it yields CASTSYSYNEQFF.

The rearrangement uses TRBV4-2 and TRBJ2-5; weak D call: TRBD1 (6 bases). The V end was cut by 0 bases, the J end by 3 bases, with 11 bases between. Per germline, CDR1 LGHNA and CDR2 YNFKEQ. The CDR3 has 15 amino acids. CDR3 coding DNA: TGTGCCAGCAGCCAAGAGGCAGGGGAAGAAGAGACCCAGTACTTC. This codes for CASSQEAGEEETQYF.

This clone occurred once. CDR3 protein: CASSLQEEAFF. CDR3 DNA sequence: TGTGCCAGCAGTCTACAGGAGGAAGCTTTCTTT. The chain has TRBV28 and TRBJ1-1; tentative D call: TRBD1 (5 bases). This CDR3 is 11 amino acids long. CDR1 is MDHEN, CDR2 SYDVKM, per germline. The ends were cut back, 5 bases at V and 8 bases at J, with 9 bases in the middle.

The V gene is TRBV5-1, the J gene TRBJ2-1; tentative D call: TRBD2 (6 bases). Germline V gives CDR1 SGHRS, CDR2 YFSETQ. Between the trimmed V and J ends, which lost 4 bases and 0 bases, there was a span of 11 bases. This CDR3 contains 15 residues. CDR3 sequence (DNA): TGCGCCAGCAGCGGGGGGACCAGCTCCTACAATGAGCAGTTCTTC. Translating gives CASSGGTSSYNEQFF.

The gene calls are TRBV28 and TRBJ1-2, with 9 bases lining up with TRBD1. This CDR3 has 13 amino acids. Trimming cost V 11 bases and J 8 bases; bases outside gene matches: 12. CDR1 is MDHEN, CDR2 SYDVKM, per germline. As DNA, the CDR3 is TGTGCCGGAAGGCGGACAGGGGTAAGGGGCTACACCTTC. This sequence encodes CAGRRTGVRGYTF.

V gene TRBV4-1 combines with J gene TRBJ2-7; 7 nucleotides match TRBD1. The germline gives CDR1 MGHRA, CDR2 YSYEKL. The CDR3 is made up of 15 amino acids. V lost 1 base, J lost 5 bases, and 8 bases stayed unmatched. The CDR3 spells CASSQVDRVTHEQYF. CDR3 nucleotide sequence: TGCGCCAGCAGCCAAGTTGACAGGGTTACCCACGAGCAGTACTTC.

This clone was seen once. This sequence joins TRBV11-2 and TRBJ1-2; a weak D match, TRBD1 (5 bases). The CDR3 length is 15 residues. With 0 bases removed from V and 7 bases from J, the gap between germline ends came to 15 bases. The germline V gene encodes CDR1 SGHAT and CDR2 FQNNGV. CDR3 nucleotide sequence: TGTGCCAGCAGCTTAGATTATGCAGGGATGCGTGGCTACACCTTC. Translated: CASSLDYAGMRGYTF.